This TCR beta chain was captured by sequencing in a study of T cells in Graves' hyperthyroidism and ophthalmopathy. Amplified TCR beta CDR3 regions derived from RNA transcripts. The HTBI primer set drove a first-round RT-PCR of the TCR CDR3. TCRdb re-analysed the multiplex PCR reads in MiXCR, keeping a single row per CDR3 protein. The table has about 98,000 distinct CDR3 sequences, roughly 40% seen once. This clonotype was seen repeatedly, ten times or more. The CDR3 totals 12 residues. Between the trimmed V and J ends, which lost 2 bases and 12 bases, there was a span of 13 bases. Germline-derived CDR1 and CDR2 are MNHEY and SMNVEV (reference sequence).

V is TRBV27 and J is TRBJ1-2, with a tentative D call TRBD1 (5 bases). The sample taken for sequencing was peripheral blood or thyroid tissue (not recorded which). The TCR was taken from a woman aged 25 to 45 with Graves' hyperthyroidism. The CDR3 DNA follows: TGTGCCAGCAGTTTACGGGGACGGTCTCACACCTTC. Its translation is CASSLRGRSHTF.